This T cell receptor (beta chain) was obtained from a study of cytomegalovirus exposure and HLA in healthy donors. Study in general: The 120 validation repertoires were reported in a later analysis to have been generated on the same platform as the roughly 700 first-cohort repertoires. Findings and caveats of the study: In vitro checks showed that three CMV-associated chains really do target CMV antigens. Cytomegalovirus-associated TCR beta chains were listed, numbering 164. Most TCR sequences were uncommon, yet certain public TCRs appeared in many donors.

As for this clone: What it binds is not known.

Method: immunoSEQ multiplex PCR; TCRdb's copy keeps in-frame clones and lacks some. Among some 150,000 clones listed, approximately 90% were seen once. CDR1 is SGHRS, CDR2 YFSETQ, per germline. This CDR3 spans 14 amino acids. V was trimmed by 0 bases and J by 5 bases, leaving 11 bases between them. The sample consisted of PBMCs. The chain recombines TRBV5-1 with TRBJ1-2; no clear D. The source is a man aged 18 to 29 in good health and CMV-seropositive. Written as DNA, the CDR3 is TGCGCCAGCAGCTTGGGCGGGTCAGAGTATGGCTACACCTTC. It codes for CASSLGGSEYGYTF.